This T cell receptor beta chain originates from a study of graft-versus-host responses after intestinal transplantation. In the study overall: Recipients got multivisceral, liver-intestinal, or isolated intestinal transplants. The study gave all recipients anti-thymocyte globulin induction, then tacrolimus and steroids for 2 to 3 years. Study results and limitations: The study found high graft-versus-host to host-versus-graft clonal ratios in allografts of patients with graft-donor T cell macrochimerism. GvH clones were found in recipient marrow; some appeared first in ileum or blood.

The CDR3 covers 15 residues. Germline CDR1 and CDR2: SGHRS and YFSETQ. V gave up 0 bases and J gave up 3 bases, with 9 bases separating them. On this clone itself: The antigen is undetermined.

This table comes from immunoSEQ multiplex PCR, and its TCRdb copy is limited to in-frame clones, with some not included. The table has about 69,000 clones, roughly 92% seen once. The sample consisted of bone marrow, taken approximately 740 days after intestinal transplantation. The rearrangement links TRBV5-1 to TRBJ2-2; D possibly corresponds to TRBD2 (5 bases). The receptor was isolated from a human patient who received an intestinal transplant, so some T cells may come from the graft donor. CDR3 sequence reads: CASSLAGSDTGELFF. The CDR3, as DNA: TGCGCCAGCAGCTTGGCGGGGAGCGACACCGGGGAGCTGTTTTTT.